These T cell receptor beta chains were read from a single sample in a study of neurological immune-mediated disorders. MiXCR, applied by TCRdb to the 5' RACE reads, yields one record per CDR3 protein. The sample holds about 44,000 distinct CDR3 sequences, 20% to 25% seen once. Sequenced: PBMCs. All receptors derive from a man between 60 and 75 years old with HTLV-1-associated myelopathy (HAM/TSP). The CDR3 runs from the conserved cysteine through the conserved F or W. Each record gives: CDR3 protein, CDR3 DNA, J gene, V gene, clone size, D gene. A D gene is named only where the DNA matches it firmly. Clone size is stated in some rows and not others, as once, few, many or a class when expanded.

cdr3_aa: CASSPGVISEETQYF; cdr3_nt: TGTGCCAGCAGCCCGGGGGTAATTTCCGAAGAGACCCAGTACTTC; j_call: TRBJ2-5; v_call: TRBV7-2; clone_size: many; d_call: NA
cdr3_aa: CSATGQLNTGELFF; cdr3_nt: TGCAGTGCTACGGGACAGCTGAACACCGGGGAGCTGTTTTTT; j_call: TRBJ2-2; v_call: TRBV20-1; clone_size: many; d_call: TRBD1
cdr3_aa: CATSQAGEGVSGELFF; cdr3_nt: TGTGCCACCAGCCAGGCCGGGGAGGGCGTCTCCGGGGAGCTGTTTTTT; j_call: TRBJ2-2; v_call: TRBV15; clone_size: many; d_call: TRBD2
cdr3_aa: CASSYSPTAEGEKLFF; cdr3_nt: TGTGCCAGCAGTTACTCTCCGACAGCCGAGGGGGAAAAACTGTTTTTT; j_call: TRBJ1-4; v_call: TRBV6-5; clone_size: many; d_call: NA
cdr3_aa: CASSPSSGGSGGDTQYF; cdr3_nt: TGTGCCAGCAGCCCGTCTAGCGGGGGGTCAGGAGGCGATACGCAGTATTTT; j_call: TRBJ2-3; v_call: TRBV7-2; clone_size: few; d_call: TRBD2
cdr3_aa: CASSEAGTAYEQYF; cdr3_nt: TGCGCCAGCAGTGAAGCCGGGACAGCCTACGAGCAGTACTTC; j_call: TRBJ2-7; v_call: TRBV5-1; clone_size: many; d_call: TRBD1
cdr3_aa: CASSANRGGSASGYTF; cdr3_nt: TGTGCCAGCAGCGCCAACAGGGGGGGTTCCGCCTCCGGCTACACCTTC; j_call: TRBJ1-2; v_call: TRBV9; clone_size: many; d_call: TRBD1
cdr3_aa: CSASQGVTYEQYF; cdr3_nt: TGCAGTGCTAGCCAGGGAGTCACCTACGAGCAGTACTTC; j_call: TRBJ2-7; v_call: TRBV20-1; clone_size: many; d_call: NA
cdr3_aa: CASSLTTGEPFGYTF; cdr3_nt: TGCGCCAGCAGCTTAACGACAGGGGAGCCCTTTGGCTACACCTTC; j_call: TRBJ1-2; v_call: TRBV5-1; clone_size: many; d_call: TRBD1
cdr3_aa: CASSLANRDKHF; cdr3_nt: TGTGCCAGCAGCTTAGCGAACCGGGACAAGCATTTT; j_call: TRBJ1-5; v_call: TRBV7-8; clone_size: many; d_call: NA
cdr3_aa: CSVETSRETQYF; cdr3_nt: TGCAGCGTTGAGACCTCCAGAGAGACCCAGTACTTC; j_call: TRBJ2-5; v_call: TRBV29-1; clone_size: few; d_call: NA
cdr3_aa: CASNLGQGMNQPQHF; cdr3_nt: TGTGCCAGTAACCTGGGACAGGGGATGAATCAGCCCCAGCATTTT; j_call: TRBJ1-5; v_call: TRBV19; clone_size: few; d_call: TRBD1
cdr3_aa: CASSPSEDTDTQYF; cdr3_nt: TGCGCCAGCAGCCCTAGCGAGGACACAGATACGCAGTATTTT; j_call: TRBJ2-3; v_call: TRBV5-1; clone_size: few; d_call: NA
cdr3_aa: CASSFLAGSYEQYF; cdr3_nt: TGCGCCAGCAGCTTCCTTGCGGGGTCCTACGAGCAGTACTTC; j_call: TRBJ2-7; v_call: TRBV5-1; clone_size: many; d_call: NA
cdr3_aa: CNVRGGNNEKFF; cdr3_nt: TGCAATGTGCGGGGGGGGAACAATGAGAAGTTCTTC; j_call: TRBJ2-1; v_call: TRBV20-1; clone_size: NA; d_call: TRBD2
cdr3_aa: CASTSGRGAGELFF; cdr3_nt: TGTGCCAGCACCAGCGGGAGAGGGGCCGGGGAGCTGTTTTTT; j_call: TRBJ2-2; v_call: TRBV13; clone_size: many; d_call: TRBD2
cdr3_aa: CATNPRGDGNIQYF; cdr3_nt: TGTGCCACTAACCCCCGGGGCGACGGAAACATTCAGTACTTC; j_call: TRBJ2-4; v_call: TRBV15; clone_size: many; d_call: NA
cdr3_aa: CSARDGRGEDSPLHF; cdr3_nt: TGCAGTGCTAGAGATGGGAGGGGCGAGGATTCACCCCTCCACTTT; j_call: TRBJ1-6; v_call: TRBV20-1; clone_size: few; d_call: NA
cdr3_aa: CASSLTDGPINEQFF; cdr3_nt: TGTGCTAGCAGCTTAACGGATGGCCCGATCAATGAGCAGTTCTTC; j_call: TRBJ2-1; v_call: TRBV7-7; clone_size: many; d_call: NA
cdr3_aa: CASSVAVNTGELFF; cdr3_nt: TGTGCCAGCAGCGTAGCTGTAAACACCGGGGAGCTGTTTTTT; j_call: TRBJ2-2; v_call: TRBV9; clone_size: many; d_call: NA
cdr3_aa: CASGPRDPGDIEAFF; cdr3_nt: TGTGCCAGCGGCCCGCGGGACCCAGGGGACATTGAAGCTTTCTTT; j_call: TRBJ1-1; v_call: TRBV12-3/TRBV12-4; clone_size: many; d_call: NA
cdr3_aa: CASSFAGGTEAFF; cdr3_nt: TGTGCCAGCAGTTTTGCGGGGGGCACTGAAGCTTTCTTT; j_call: TRBJ1-1; v_call: TRBV12-3/TRBV12-4; clone_size: many; d_call: NA
cdr3_aa: CASSLGTGYQETQYF; cdr3_nt: TGCGCCAGCAGCTTGGGGACAGGGTACCAAGAGACCCAGTACTTC; j_call: TRBJ2-5; v_call: TRBV5-1; clone_size: many; d_call: TRBD1
cdr3_aa: CASSLSDGSSYNEQFF; cdr3_nt: TGTGCCAGCAGCTTATCTGACGGGAGCTCCTACAATGAGCAGTTCTTC; j_call: TRBJ2-1; v_call: TRBV7-6; clone_size: many; d_call: NA
cdr3_aa: CASSFFRHVTDTQYF; cdr3_nt: TGTGCCAGCAGCTTCTTCCGACACGTCACAGATACGCAGTATTTT; j_call: TRBJ2-3; v_call: TRBV7-9; clone_size: many; d_call: NA
cdr3_aa: CASSWVGGPDTQYF; cdr3_nt: TGTGCCAGCAGTTGGGTCGGAGGGCCAGATACGCAGTATTTT; j_call: TRBJ2-3; v_call: TRBV7-2; clone_size: many; d_call: NA
cdr3_aa: CASRAQGYTGELFF; cdr3_nt: TGTGCCAGCAGGGCGCAGGGTTACACCGGGGAGCTGTTTTTT; j_call: TRBJ2-2; v_call: TRBV25-1; clone_size: many; d_call: NA
cdr3_aa: CASSFYPGGAGAFF; cdr3_nt: TGTGCCAGCAGTTTTTACCCGGGGGGGGCTGGAGCTTTCTTT; j_call: TRBJ1-1; v_call: TRBV12-3/TRBV12-4; clone_size: NA; d_call: NA
cdr3_aa: CASSLAAEMNTEAFF; cdr3_nt: TGTGCCAGCAGCTTAGCCGCGGAGATGAACACTGAAGCTTTCTTT; j_call: TRBJ1-1; v_call: TRBV7-8; clone_size: NA; d_call: NA
cdr3_aa: CASSIYEGNQPQHF; cdr3_nt: TGTGCCAGTAGTATCTATGAGGGTAATCAGCCCCAGCATTTT; j_call: TRBJ1-5; v_call: TRBV19; clone_size: NA; d_call: NA
cdr3_aa: CASSPTQPWRWDNNEQFF; cdr3_nt: TGCGCCAGCAGCCCGACCCAACCGTGGAGGTGGGACAACAATGAGCAGTTCTTC; j_call: TRBJ2-1; v_call: TRBV4-1; clone_size: many; d_call: NA
cdr3_aa: CASSLAQGIRHF; cdr3_nt: TGCGCCAGCAGCTTGGCCCAGGGTATAAGGCACTTC; j_call: TRBJ2-4; v_call: TRBV5-1; clone_size: NA; d_call: NA
cdr3_aa: CASSAGTRLEQFF; cdr3_nt: TGTGCCAGCAGCGCGGGGACTAGACTTGAGCAGTTCTTC; j_call: TRBJ2-1; v_call: TRBV5-8; clone_size: many; d_call: TRBD2
cdr3_aa: CASSPEGSNTEAFF; cdr3_nt: TGCGCCAGCAGCCCCGAGGGGTCGAACACTGAAGCTTTCTTT; j_call: TRBJ1-1; v_call: TRBV5-1; clone_size: many; d_call: NA
cdr3_aa: CASSQERGGPQHF; cdr3_nt: TGTGCCAGCAGCCAAGAACGCGGAGGCCCCCAGCATTTT; j_call: TRBJ1-5; v_call: TRBV4-2; clone_size: many; d_call: NA
cdr3_aa: CASSPRTALSYEQYF; cdr3_nt: TGCGCCAGCAGCCCCCGGACAGCTCTTTCCTACGAGCAGTACTTC; j_call: TRBJ2-7; v_call: TRBV5-1; clone_size: many; d_call: NA
cdr3_aa: CASSADRGPSGEQYF; cdr3_nt: TGTGCCAGCAGCGCGGACAGGGGGCCCTCAGGAGAGCAGTACTTC; j_call: TRBJ2-7; v_call: TRBV7-9; clone_size: many; d_call: TRBD1
cdr3_aa: CASRRTPLREFNSPLHF; cdr3_nt: TGTGCCAGCAGACGGACCCCCCTCAGGGAATTTAATTCACCCCTCCACTTT; j_call: TRBJ1-6; v_call: TRBV6-5; clone_size: many; d_call: NA
cdr3_aa: CASSPSYTHNEQFF; cdr3_nt: TGTGCCAGCAGCCCCAGTTACACCCACAATGAGCAGTTCTTC; j_call: TRBJ2-1; v_call: TRBV11-2; clone_size: many; d_call: NA
cdr3_aa: CARTNRQVYTGELFF; cdr3_nt: TGTGCCAGAACGAACCGACAGGTTTACACCGGGGAGCTGTTTTTT; j_call: TRBJ2-2; v_call: TRBV6-2/TRBV6-3; clone_size: many; d_call: NA
cdr3_aa: CASSDPGQSSGANVLTF; cdr3_nt: TGTGCCAGCAGTGATCCGGGACAGAGCTCTGGGGCCAACGTCCTGACTTTC; j_call: TRBJ2-6; v_call: TRBV3-1; clone_size: many; d_call: TRBD1
cdr3_aa: CASSLPGGGYGYTF; cdr3_nt: TGTGCCAGCAGTTTACCAGGGGGTGGCTATGGCTACACCTTC; j_call: TRBJ1-2; v_call: TRBV12-3/TRBV12-4; clone_size: many; d_call: TRBD1
cdr3_aa: CASENAGNNNEQFF; cdr3_nt: TGTGCCAGTGAGAACGCGGGGAATAATAATGAGCAGTTCTTC; j_call: TRBJ2-1; v_call: TRBV18; clone_size: NA; d_call: NA
cdr3_aa: CASSPLVRDRTSGRDDLAKNIQYF; cdr3_nt: TGTGCCAGCAGTCCCCTAGTAAGGGATCGGACTAGCGGGAGGGACGATTTAGCCAAAAACATTCAGTACTTC; j_call: TRBJ2-4; v_call: TRBV28; clone_size: many; d_call: TRBD2
cdr3_aa: CSARASYNEQFF; cdr3_nt: TGCAGCGCCCGGGCCTCCTACAATGAGCAGTTCTTC; j_call: TRBJ2-1; v_call: TRBV29-1; clone_size: many; d_call: NA
cdr3_aa: CASGSGNSGANVLTF; cdr3_nt: TGCGCCAGCGGGTCTGGGAACTCTGGGGCCAACGTCCTGACTTTC; j_call: TRBJ2-6; v_call: TRBV5-1; clone_size: many; d_call: NA
cdr3_aa: CASSRRFDTEAFF; cdr3_nt: TGTGCCAGCAGCCGTCGATTTGACACTGAAGCTTTCTTT; j_call: TRBJ1-1; v_call: TRBV12-3/TRBV12-4; clone_size: many; d_call: NA
cdr3_aa: CASSQDSRLPAGFYEQYF; cdr3_nt: TGTGCCAGCAGCCAAGATTCACGACTTCCAGCGGGGTTCTACGAGCAGTACTTC; j_call: TRBJ2-7; v_call: TRBV14; clone_size: NA; d_call: TRBD2
cdr3_aa: CASSPQGAGYEQYF; cdr3_nt: TGTGCCAGCTCACCGCAGGGGGCCGGCTACGAGCAGTACTTC; j_call: TRBJ2-7; v_call: TRBV18; clone_size: NA; d_call: TRBD1
cdr3_aa: CASSQVGNTEAFF; cdr3_nt: TGTGCCAGCAGCCAAGTGGGGAACACTGAAGCTTTCTTT; j_call: TRBJ1-1; v_call: TRBV3-1; clone_size: many; d_call: NA
cdr3_aa: CASSNGQGEQYF; cdr3_nt: TGCGCCAGCAGCAACGGACAGGGTGAGCAGTACTTC; j_call: TRBJ2-7; v_call: TRBV5-1; clone_size: NA; d_call: TRBD1
cdr3_aa: CASSVTGDSQPQHF; cdr3_nt: TGTGCCAGCAGCGTAACAGGGGATAGTCAGCCCCAGCATTTT; j_call: TRBJ1-5; v_call: TRBV9; clone_size: many; d_call: TRBD1
cdr3_aa: CASSPMRSNQPQHF; cdr3_nt: TGTGCCAGCTCACCGATGCGGAGCAATCAGCCCCAGCATTTT; j_call: TRBJ1-5; v_call: TRBV18; clone_size: many; d_call: NA
cdr3_aa: CASSSSPLAEETQYF; cdr3_nt: TGCGCCAGCAGCTCAAGTCCCCTAGCGGAAGAGACCCAGTACTTC; j_call: TRBJ2-5; v_call: TRBV5-1; clone_size: NA; d_call: TRBD2
cdr3_aa: CAISDDRGRSYNSPLHF; cdr3_nt: TGTGCCATCAGCGACGACAGGGGGCGATCCTATAATTCACCCCTCCACTTT; j_call: TRBJ1-6; v_call: TRBV10-3; clone_size: many; d_call: TRBD1
cdr3_aa: CSARVVGWNTIYF; cdr3_nt: TGCAGTGCTAGAGTTGTAGGGTGGAACACCATATATTTT; j_call: TRBJ1-3; v_call: TRBV20-1; clone_size: NA; d_call: NA
cdr3_aa: CASSLGGGNTEAFF; cdr3_nt: TGTGCCAGCAGCCTCGGGGGTGGGAACACTGAAGCTTTCTTT; j_call: TRBJ1-1; v_call: TRBV3-1; clone_size: many; d_call: NA
cdr3_aa: CASRWRTGELFF; cdr3_nt: TGTGCCAGCAGATGGAGGACCGGGGAGCTGTTTTTT; j_call: TRBJ2-2; v_call: TRBV3-1; clone_size: many; d_call: NA
cdr3_aa: CASSQDYRRSSYEQYF; cdr3_nt: TGTGCCAGCAGCCAAGATTATCGCCGCAGTTCCTACGAGCAGTACTTC; j_call: TRBJ2-7; v_call: TRBV3-1; clone_size: many; d_call: NA
cdr3_aa: CASSLAGRGTDTQYF; cdr3_nt: TGTGCCAGCAGCTTAGCCGGGAGGGGCACAGATACGCAGTATTTT; j_call: TRBJ2-3; v_call: TRBV11-2; clone_size: NA; d_call: TRBD2